The next 28 T cell receptor beta chains were all read from a single sample in a study of regulatory T cells in long-lasting Graves disease. The time point: newly diagnosed GD, antithyroid drugs for less than 3 months. TCR sequences were obtained from RNA taken from PBMCs. The TCR beta library used iRepertoire HTBI primers with Arm-PCR amplification of CDR3. One entry per CDR3 protein, called by TCRdb with MiXCR from the multiplex PCR reads. In the table there are 400,000 to 450,000 distinct CDR3 sequences, less than 20% of which are singletons. This sample was shared with a second study, whose subject was T cells in Graves' hyperthyroidism and ophthalmopathy.

The sample here was peripheral blood mononuclear cells (PBMCs), taken at new diagnosis, from a patient treated with antithyroid drugs. These receptors all come from a woman between 25 and 40 years old with Graves disease.

This clonotype was recorded at least ten times. The chain has TRBV7-8 and TRBJ2-3; no definite D call. This CDR3 has 15 residues. CDR1 and CDR2 (germline): SGHVS, FQNEAQ. The V end was cut by 5 bases, the J end by 0 bases, with 12 bases between. CDR3 in amino acids: CASSNFAASTDTQYF. CDR3 DNA sequence: TGTGCCAGCAGCAATTTCGCGGCGAGCACAGATACGCAGTATTTT.

V and J are TRBV4-3 and TRBJ2-2; D gene uncertain. This CDR3 is 18 amino acids long. Germline lookup yields CDR1 LGHNA and CDR2 YSLEER. Trimming shortened V by 4 bases and J by 4 bases, and 22 bases separated the two germline ends. The chain's CDR3 is CASSPQWIGPEITGELFF. CDR3 DNA sequence: TGCGCCAGCAGCCCCCAGTGGATCGGGCCGGAAATCACCGGGGAGCTGTTTTTT.

This chain's CDR3 is CASSSPGSTYEQYF. CDR3 sequence (DNA): TGTGCCAGCAGTTCACCGGGATCGACCTACGAGCAGTACTTC. The V and J genes are TRBV11-2 and TRBJ2-7, with TRBD2 as a possible D gene (5 bases). V was shortened by 6 bases and J by 2 bases, with 14 bases between the two germline ends. The CDR3 spans 14 residues. Germline CDR1 and CDR2: SGHAT and FQNNGV.

At least ten counts were recorded for this clonotype. The rearrangement links TRBV6-2 or TRBV6-3 to TRBJ2-5; the match to TRBD2 covers 13 bases. Unmatched junction bases numbered 8, after V lost 5 bases and J lost 2 bases. The CDR3 has 17 amino acids. Germline V gene sequence: CDR1 MNHEY, CDR2 SVGEGT. The CDR3 here is CASSSAGTSGNQETQYF. Here the CDR3 DNA reads TGTGCCAGCAGTAGCGCCGGGACTAGCGGGAATCAAGAGACCCAGTACTTC.

This clonotype was seen a handful of times. The rearrangement joins TRBV11-2 to TRBJ2-7; D is uncertain. The CDR3 spans 16 residues. Germline CDR1 SGHAT, CDR2 FQNNGV. The germline V and J ends were trimmed by 4 bases and 2 bases, with 18 bases remaining between them. The CDR3 sequence: CASSSPFLRRTYEQYF. In DNA form, the CDR3 reads TGTGCCAGCAGCTCCCCGTTCCTCCGGCGGACCTACGAGCAGTACTTC.

In the case of this clonotype: This may arise from a read error, as a much more abundant clone is one base away. The chain couples TRBV5-1 to TRBJ1-2; D remains unclear. The CDR3 consists of 13 residues. V was cut by 0 bases and J by 5 bases, with 8 bases left in between. In germline, CDR1 is SGHRS, CDR2 YFSETQ. The CDR3 region is CASSLAWQYGYTF. CDR3 nucleotides: TGCGCCAGCAGCTTGGCCTGGCAGTATGGCTACACCTTC.

This chain links TRBV29-1 with TRBJ1-2, with D uncertain. CDR1 is SQVTM and CDR2 is ANQGSEA in the germline V gene. V lost 4 bases, J lost 8 bases, and 14 bases lay in between. The CDR3 is 12 residues long. For the CDR3, the DNA is TGCAGCGTTGGAACCCCTTTAAGAGGCTACACCTTC. Its protein is CSVGTPLRGYTF.

In its sample, this clonotype was seen many times. The chain employs TRBV12-3 or TRBV12-4 and TRBJ1-1; D might be TRBD1 (5 bases). The germline V and J ends were trimmed by 6 bases and 5 bases, with 13 bases remaining between them. The CDR3 has 13 amino acids. The CDR3 is CASSLYGTTEAFF. The CDR3 DNA reads TGTGCCAGCAGCCTATATGGGACGACTGAAGCTTTCTTT.

This clonotype was counted a few times. The rearrangement links TRBV4-3 to TRBJ1-1, with TRBD1 identical over 11 bases. V gave up 4 bases and J gave up 7 bases; unmatched junction bases: 5. CDR3 length: 14 residues. CDR1 and CDR2 (germline): LGHNA, YSLEER. In DNA form, the CDR3 reads TGCGCCAGCAGCCGGGACGGGACAGGGGGTGAAGCTTTCTTT. This encodes CASSRDGTGGEAFF.

This clonotype was detected many times. The gene calls are TRBV27 and TRBJ2-1; D is ambiguous. The CDR3 totals 14 residues. Trimming left V 6 bases short and J 7 bases short, with 16 bases between. Germline loops: CDR1 MNHEY, CDR2 SMNVEV (reference sequence). The CDR3 nucleotides read TGTGCCAGCAGCTTTTCCTCCGACGGGAATGAGCAGTTCTTC. This encodes CASSFSSDGNEQFF.

This clonotype has at least ten counts. The chain carries TRBV30 and TRBJ2-2; no definite D call. CDR3 length: 12 amino acids. V shed 0 bases and J shed 10 bases, with 9 bases lying between them. Germline values: CDR1 GTSNPN, CDR2 SVGIG (reference sequence). The CDR3: CAWSVPGVELFF. Written as DNA, the CDR3 is TGTGCCTGGAGTGTACCAGGCGTGGAGCTGTTTTTT.

This clonotype was seen at least ten times. V usage is TRBV6-2 or TRBV6-3 and J usage is TRBJ2-5; possibly TRBD1 for D (6 bases). The germline V gene has CDR1 MNHEY and CDR2 SVGEGT. Trimming removed 5 bases from V and 5 bases from J, with 12 bases in between. This CDR3 has 13 residues. DNA of the CDR3: TGTGCCAGCAGTGAGGGCCAGGGGGAGACCCAGTACTTC. Protein product: CASSEGQGETQYF.

Notes on this clonotype: Since the CDR3 does not end with the conserved phenylalanine or tryptophan, this likely comes from a read error. The chain couples TRBV7-2 to TRBJ1-5; D is possibly TRBD1 (5 bases). Germline-derived CDR1 and CDR2 are SGHTA and FQGNSA. The CDR3 is 15 amino acids. V lost 5 bases and J lost 0, with 11 bases in between. CDR3 loop: CASSGTGGSNQPQHS. The CDR3 nucleotides read TGTGCCAGCAGCGGGACGGGGGGTAGCAATCAGCCCCAGCATTCT.

This clonotype was found many times. The rearrangement links TRBV20-1 to TRBJ1-5; D unclear. V was shortened by 3 bases and J by 7 bases, with 10 bases between the two germline ends. Per germline, CDR1 DFQATT and CDR2 SNEGSKA (reference sequence). The CDR3 is 12 residues long. The CDR3 reads CSASPGPQPQHF. DNA of the CDR3: TGCAGTGCTAGTCCGGGCCCACAGCCCCAGCATTTT.

This clonotype was detected many times. The chain uses TRBV20-1 and TRBJ1-1, with 8 positions matching TRBD1. The CDR3 loop spans 14 amino acids. CDR1 DFQATT and CDR2 SNEGSKA come from the germline V gene (reference sequence). J gave up 4 bases and V 2 bases, and 6 bases lay outside the gene matches. The CDR3 sequence is CSARPTGGPTEAFF. The CDR3 nucleotides read TGCAGTGCTAGACCCACAGGGGGACCCACTGAAGCTTTCTTT.

This clonotype qualifies as medium-sized. The chain couples TRBV10-3 to TRBJ1-1; 7 nucleotides agree with TRBD1. V was clipped by 4 bases and J by 0 bases; unmatched bases: 5. Per the germline V gene, CDR1 is ENHRY and CDR2 is SYGVKD. The CDR3 length is 15 residues. CDR3 coding DNA: TGTGCCATCAGTGCCAGACAGGGCATGAACACTGAAGCTTTCTTT. It is translated as CAISARQGMNTEAFF.

This clonotype has at least ten counts. This chain connects TRBV7-8 to TRBJ2-1; 7 positions agree with TRBD2. Trimming cost V 5 bases and J 2 bases; bases outside gene matches: 6. Germline-derived CDR1 and CDR2 are SGHVS and FQNEAQ. CDR3 length: 15 amino acids. The CDR3 nucleotides are TGTGCCAGCAGCCAGACCGGGACTACCTACAATGAGCAGTTCTTC. Its protein is CASSQTGTTYNEQFF.

This clonotype has ten or more counts. This rearrangement joins TRBV20-1 to TRBJ1-2; D is possibly TRBD1 (6 bases). The CDR3 is 13 amino acids. Germline CDR1 and CDR2: DFQATT and SNEGSKA (reference sequence). V was clipped by 3 bases and J by 8 bases, with 16 bases between them. The CDR3 is CSASPDSLGGYTF. The CDR3 DNA reads TGCAGTGCTAGTCCGGACAGTCTTGGGGGCTACACCTTC.

The table lists this clonotype with a few counts. The J gene is TRBJ2-7, the V gene TRBV6-9; D might be TRBD2 (5 bases). Trimming pared 4 bases from V and 2 bases from J, leaving 12 bases between. CDR3 length: 14 amino acids. Germline V lookup: CDR1 MNHGY, CDR2 SVAAGI. CDR3 protein: CASSSASGTYEQYF. The CDR3 DNA follows: TGTGCCAGCAGTTCTGCTTCCGGGACCTACGAGCAGTACTTC.

The chain carries TRBV29-1 and TRBJ2-7; possible D gene TRBD1, 7 bases. In germline, CDR1 is SQVTM, CDR2 ANQGSEA. The CDR3 has 14 amino acids. V lost 4 bases to trimming and J lost 2 bases, with 15 bases between them. The CDR3 is CSVVDRRATYEQYF. As DNA, the CDR3 is TGCAGCGTTGTGGACAGGAGGGCGACCTACGAGCAGTACTTC.

In regard to this clonotype: Being one base from a much bigger clone, this may be a read error. The gene calls are TRBV20-1 and TRBJ2-2; D not resolved. Germline CDR1 DFQATT, CDR2 SNEGSKA (reference sequence). With 4 bases removed from V and 8 bases from J, the gap between germline ends came to 14 bases. There are 13 residues in the CDR3. CDR3 residues: CSAKDHSRGELFF. Written as DNA, the CDR3 is TGCAGTGCTAAAGATCATAGCCGGGGGGAGCTGTTTTTT.

This clonotype has a handful of counts. The chain has TRBV4-1 and TRBJ2-1; D remains unclear. The germline gives CDR1 MGHRA, CDR2 YSYEKL. The ends were cut back, 0 bases at V and 5 bases at J, with 8 bases in the middle. The CDR3 covers 14 residues. The CDR3 bases are TGCGCCAGCAGCCAAGAAAAGGTGGACAATGAGCAGTTCTTC. Amino acid sequence: CASSQEKVDNEQFF.

J is TRBJ2-3 and V is TRBV11-3, with 7 bases identical to TRBD2. Germline V lookup: CDR1 SGHNT, CDR2 YENEEA. The CDR3 spans 14 residues. V lost 5 bases and J lost 5; bases outside the gene matches: 7. For the CDR3, the DNA is TGTGCCAGCAGCCCCAGTCCGGGGGGAGATACGCAGTATTTT. Encoded protein: CASSPSPGGDTQYF.

This rearrangement joins TRBV20-1 to TRBJ1-1; 10 bases match TRBD1. The CDR3 length is 17 residues. CDR1 and CDR2 (germline): DFQATT, SNEGSKA (reference sequence). CDR3 loop: CRGQGSTTGGSGTEAFF. CDR3 in DNA: TGCAGGGGGCAGGGTAGTACGACAGGGGGCTCGGGCACTGAAGCTTTCTTT.

This clonotype has a handful of counts. The J gene is TRBJ2-5, the V gene TRBV27; 9 bases agree with TRBD2. Germline V gene data show CDR1 as MNHEY and CDR2 as SMNVEV (reference sequence). With V trimmed by 4 bases and J by 2 bases, 5 bases remained unmatched. The CDR3 is made up of 15 amino acids. The CDR3: CASSSITSGQETQYF. The DNA of the CDR3 is TGTGCCAGCAGTTCGATCACTAGCGGGCAAGAGACCCAGTACTTC.

This chain joins TRBV7-2 and TRBJ2-3; a possible D gene is TRBD2 (6 bases). V was pared by 2 bases and J by 7 bases, with 19 bases between. Germline V gene sequence: CDR1 SGHTA, CDR2 FQGNSA. This CDR3 comprises 16 residues. The CDR3 bases are TGTGCCAGCAGCTTACCGGGGACTGGAGCTCGACATACGCAGTATTTT. Amino acids: CASSLPGTGARHTQYF.

This clonotype was recorded many times. The V call is TRBV28, the J call TRBJ2-2, with TRBD2 matching 7 bases. Germline assignment: CDR1 MDHEN and CDR2 SYDVKM. The CDR3 spans 12 residues. J gave up 6 bases and V 7 bases, and 2 bases lay outside the gene matches. The CDR3 sequence is CASKTSPGELFF. CDR3 in DNA: TGTGCCAGCAAGACTAGCCCCGGGGAGCTGTTTTTT.

Ten or more counts support this clonotype. This rearrangement joins TRBV19 to TRBJ2-7; unclear D gene. The CDR3 covers 16 residues. V shed 5 bases and J shed 0 bases, with 17 bases lying between them. Germline loops: CDR1 LNHDA, CDR2 SQIVND (reference sequence). This chain's CDR3 is CASSSRPPGSSYEQYF. The CDR3 nucleotides read TGTGCCAGTAGTTCGCGCCCCCCAGGTAGCTCCTACGAGCAGTACTTC.